The 11 T cell receptor beta chains below come from one sample, sequenced in a study of T cell responses to AZD1222 COVID-19 vaccine. TCRdb's copy holds only in-frame clones and misses some; the assay was immunoSEQ multiplex PCR. The sample has under 130,000 clones; nearly 90% are singletons. The sequences come from peripheral blood, collected 28 days after the second AZD1222 dose. These receptors were obtained from an adult who received the AZD1222 COVID-19 vaccine.

V and J are TRBV4-3 and TRBJ1-6, with unresolved D. Germline V gene lookup returns CDR1 LGHNA and CDR2 YSLEER. The germline V and J ends were trimmed by 1 base and 9 bases, with 13 bases remaining between them. This CDR3 has 15 residues. CDR3 sequence: CASSQASTAFSPLHF. The CDR3 nucleotides are TGCGCCAGCAGCCAAGCTAGTACAGCCTTTTCACCCCTCCACTTT.

This clone came up a few times. The V and J genes are TRBV27 and TRBJ1-1; 9 bases line up with TRBD1. Trimming cost V 6 bases and J 6 bases; bases outside gene matches: 11. The length of the CDR3 is 15 residues. Germline CDR1 MNHEY, CDR2 SMNVEV (reference sequence). As DNA, the CDR3 is TGTGCCAGCAGATCCAGCGGACAGGGGACGCCTGAAGCTTTCTTT. It specifies CASRSSGQGTPEAFF.

The rearrangement uses TRBV5-6 and TRBJ1-3, with unresolved D. Germline loops: CDR1 SGHDT, CDR2 YYEEEE. This CDR3 spans 14 amino acids. Trimming left V 4 bases short and J 4 bases short, with 12 bases between. CDR3 region: CASSARHRGNTIYF. CDR3 in DNA: TGTGCCAGCAGCGCACGGCACAGAGGAAACACCATATATTTT.

This chain links TRBV20-1 with TRBJ1-2; no clear D. Trimming took off 3 bases at V and 4 bases at J, with 9 bases between the two ends. The CDR3 is 12 residues long. CDR1 DFQATT and CDR2 SNEGSKA come from the germline V gene (reference sequence). The CDR3 nucleotides read TGCAGTGCTAGTAATCCACCCTATGGCTACACCTTC. Protein sequence: CSASNPPYGYTF.

The chain recombines TRBV7-3 with TRBJ1-6, with unresolved D. This CDR3 contains 13 residues. Germline V CDR1 and CDR2: SGHTA, FQGTGA. Trimming removed 4 bases at V and 10 bases at J, with 11 bases between. The CDR3 coding sequence is TGTGCCAGCAGCTCCGTATTCGGATCACCCCTCCACTTT. Its translation: CASSSVFGSPLHF.

This sequence joins TRBV27 and TRBJ1-5; tentative D call: TRBD1 (5 bases). The V end was cut by 4 bases, the J end by 4 bases, with 14 bases between. Germline CDR1 and CDR2: MNHEY and SMNVEV (reference sequence). This CDR3 region has 15 residues. CDR3 bases: TGTGCCAGCAGTTCCGGGGACTGGGCAAATCAGCCCCAGCATTTT. This gives the protein CASSSGDWANQPQHF.

This rearrangement joins TRBV5-1 to TRBJ1-1; perhaps TRBD1 as D (5 bases). The CDR3 contains 15 residues. Germline V CDR1 and CDR2: SGHRS, YFSETQ. V was pared by 0 bases and J by 3 bases, with 12 bases between. CDR3 residues: CASSLEQGPYTEAFF. The CDR3 DNA sequence: TGCGCCAGCAGCTTGGAGCAGGGACCCTACACTGAAGCTTTCTTT. The full variable domain, its missing parts supplied by reference TRBV5-1 and TRBJ1-1, is KAGVTQTPRYLIKTRGQQVTLSCSPISGHRSVSWYQQTPGQGLQFLFEYFSETQRNKGNFPGRFSGRQFSNSRSEMNVSTLELGDSALYLCASSLEQGPYTEAFFGQGTRLTVV.

The CDR3 DNA follows: TGTGCCTGGAGTGTACCCGGGAGGCGCACCTACGAGCAGTACTTC. It specifies CAWSVPGRRTYEQYF. The V and J genes are TRBV30 and TRBJ2-7; 7 bases line up with TRBD2. The ends lost 0 bases at V and 2 bases at J; junction bases unmatched: 7. The germline V gene encodes CDR1 GTSNPN and CDR2 SVGIG (reference sequence). This CDR3 comprises 15 residues.

This chain connects TRBV19 to TRBJ1-1, with D maybe TRBD1 (5 bases). Germline values: CDR1 LNHDA, CDR2 SQIVND (reference sequence). The germline V and J ends were trimmed by 4 bases and 6 bases, with 9 bases remaining between them. The length of the CDR3 is 12 residues. The CDR3 region is CASSNQGAEAFF. CDR3 DNA sequence: TGTGCCAGTAGTAATCAGGGTGCTGAAGCTTTCTTT.

The rearrangement joins TRBV11-3 to TRBJ1-6, with 10 bases identical to TRBD1. The germline V gene has CDR1 SGHNT and CDR2 YENEEA. The CDR3 runs to 17 residues. The V and J ends lost 5 bases and 8 bases, in that order; junction bases with no gene match: 12. CDR3: CASSMRTGGVDHSPLHF. CDR3 bases: TGTGCCAGCAGCATGAGGACAGGGGGTGTTGATCATTCACCCCTCCACTTT.

The chain joins TRBV7-9 to TRBJ1-1, with D uncertain. The CDR3 length is 12 residues. Trimming took off 2 bases at V and 7 bases at J, with 8 bases between the two ends. Germline-derived CDR1 and CDR2 are SEHNR and FQNEAQ (reference sequence). The CDR3: CASSLMDLEAFF. The CDR3 nucleotides are TGTGCCAGCAGCTTAATGGACCTTGAAGCTTTCTTT.